The present entry profiles one T cell receptor (beta chain) with its context. Its matching antigen is unknown. This sample is drawn from a study of regulatory T cells in long-lasting Graves disease. The time point was: newly diagnosed GD, antithyroid drugs for less than 3 months. RNA from PBMCs was the source of the TCR library. The germline CDR1 and CDR2 sequences are SGHNT and YENEEA. Deletions cut 5 bases from V and 2 bases from J, with 13 bases between. The CDR3 length is 15 residues. Libraries of TCR beta came from iRepertoire HTBI primers plus Arm-PCR of CDR3 regions. TCRdb re-derived calls from the multiplex PCR reads in MiXCR, one entry per CDR3 protein. The sample shows roughly 420,000 distinct CDR3 sequences, 16% of them seen only once. Study-wide points: Gene preferences differed: TRBV28, TRBJ1-2, TRBJ2-5 in persistent cases. Persistent Graves' patients showed less TCR diversity than newly diagnosed ones.

The sample was also reused in another study, on T cells in Graves' hyperthyroidism and ophthalmopathy. That report adds: A 13 V-J model separated ophthalmopathy from stable hyperthyroidism. The model made its ophthalmopathy prediction, and onset followed a median around 6.9 months later.

The source is a woman younger than 45 with Graves disease. The chain joins TRBV11-3 to TRBJ2-1; weak D call: TRBD1 (6 bases). Here the sequenced sample was peripheral blood mononuclear cells (PBMCs), taken at new diagnosis, from a patient treated with antithyroid drugs. The CDR3, as DNA: TGTGCCAGCAGCAAAACCGGGACAACCTACAATGAGCAGTTCTTC. Amino acids: CASSKTGTTYNEQFF.